A selection of T cell receptor beta chains follows, all from one sample in a study of blood T cells in healthy people across ages. TCRdb re-derived calls from the 5' RACE reads in MiXCR, one entry per CDR3 protein. The sample records 1.5 million to 2 million distinct CDR3 sequences, around 40% being singletons. Source material: blood. These receptors were collected from a human donor in good health. Each CDR3 is given without its conserved first and last residue.

>TRBJ2-3|TRBV6-5
ASSFRGISTDTQY
>TRBJ1-6|TRBV6-6
ASRVPNSPLH
>TRBJ2-3|TRBV24-1
ATSDPASTDTQY
>TRBJ1-1|TRBV4-3
ASSPSDRGYTEAF
>TRBJ2-7|TRBV20-1
SARGQEAEQY
>TRBJ2-7|TRBV11-2
ASSLTRSSYEQY
>TRBJ2-3|TRBV7-2
ASRRTSGDGTDTQY
>TRBJ2-5|TRBV24-1
ATSDLGLVETQY
>TRBJ2-7|TRBV19
ASSPRDLNRLEQY
>TRBJ1-5|TRBV6-1
ASSEPLPGQENQPQH
>-|TRBV7-9
ASSFDRGSLFVETQY
>TRBJ1-2|TRBV6-5
ASSYETDLPYGYT
>TRBJ2-2|TRBV5-1
ASSRGQELGGELF
>TRBJ2-3|TRBV7-3
ASSLTGSGYTQY
>TRBJ2-7|TRBV7-9
ASNTVRGEQY
>TRBJ1-1|TRBV7-2
ASSLRGAGYTEAF
>TRBJ2-1|TRBV5-1
ASATLPGLRNEQF
>TRBJ1-6|TRBV28
ASSLLPGASPLH
>TRBJ2-2|TRBV5-1
ASSGAVTGKLF
>TRBJ2-5|TRBV6-2/TRBV6-3
ASSPPPRETQETQY
>TRBJ2-7|TRBV20-1
SAWDGDSYEQY
>TRBJ1-5|TRBV6-2/TRBV6-3
ASTAVIYQPQH
>TRBJ2-3|TRBV4-3
ASSQFTSTDTQY
>TRBJ2-3|TRBV18
ASCMALADTQY
>TRBJ1-1|TRBV15
ATSRGWDTEAF
>TRBJ2-5|TRBV7-9
ASSLTQGREETQY
>TRBJ1-6|TRBV5-1
ASSLEGDFSYNSPLH
>TRBJ2-1|TRBV12-3/TRBV12-4
ASRADSYNEQF
>TRBJ1-1|TRBV5-1
ASSLQGAVNTEAF
>TRBJ1-2|TRBV7-2
ASSLARFSDYGYT
>TRBJ1-6|TRBV28
ASSQVRVPRGSPLH
>TRBJ2-5|TRBV9
ASSVDPGGGETQY
>TRBJ1-2|TRBV5-1
ASSLAYREAYGYT
>TRBJ1-2|TRBV20-1
SARVEVLTYGYT
>TRBJ2-5|TRBV27
ASRPQVQETQY
>TRBJ2-7|TRBV29-1
SVVRTGGFYEQY
>-|TRBV20-1
SARRDRGLNEQY
>TRBJ2-3|TRBV20-1
SARRGVGTDTQY
>TRBJ1-5|TRBV4-2
ASSQGGDPMNQPQH
>TRBJ1-2|TRBV9
ASSSRVTDPTDGYT